The T cell receptor (beta chain) under discussion was sequenced for a study of shared clonotypes between healthy human individuals. Naive CD8 cells comprised CD45RO-negative, CCR7-positively selected cells, excluding terminally differentiated effector memory CD45RA+ cells. Caucasian adults living in Nashville, Tennessee, provided all samples. Sequencing was performed with immunoSEQ multiplex PCR; in TCRdb, only in-frame clones are kept and a portion is missing. The table includes approximately 2,200,000 clones, 85% to 95% detected once. This receptor was obtained from a man aged 18 to 35 in good health. Some clones in this sample may be carry-over from other donors' samples. Material: naive CD8+ T cells from PBMCs.

The CDR3 spells CASSVGGSSVHEQFF. As DNA, the CDR3 is TGTGCCAGCAGCGTAGGCGGGAGTTCAGTCCATGAGCAGTTCTTC. This chain uses TRBV9 with TRBJ2-1; 7 bases map to TRBD2. CDR1 is SGDLS and CDR2 is YYNGEE in the germline V gene. The CDR3 is 15 residues long. The J segment lost 8 bases and the V segment lost 0 bases, leaving 8 bases of the junction unmatched.